Shown below are 14 T cell receptor beta chains from a single sample sequenced in a study of blood T cell repertoires in COVID-19. TCRdb keeps only in-frame clones here, not all; method: immunoSEQ multiplex PCR. Here the sample spans 350,000 to 450,000 clones, around 90% being singletons. Sequenced: peripheral blood. The receptors come from a man aged 35-49 years with acute or convalescent COVID-19.

V gene TRBV13 combines with J gene TRBJ2-4; D is unclear. The CDR3 is 13 amino acids. V was cut by 4 bases and J by 0 bases, with 4 bases left in between. CDR1 and CDR2 (germline): PRHDT, FYEKMQ (reference sequence). The CDR3 coding sequence is TGTGCCAGCAGCTCCGGAGCCAAAAACATTCAGTACTTC. It encodes CASSSGAKNIQYF.

DNA of the CDR3: TGTGCCACCGAGGGGGGACAGGTGAATGAAAAACTGTTTTTT. Translation gives CATEGGQVNEKLFF. This chain connects TRBV28 to TRBJ1-4, with 8 bases fitting TRBD1. V lost 10 bases, J lost 5 bases, and 9 bases stayed unmatched. Germline V gene sequence: CDR1 MDHEN, CDR2 SYDVKM. The CDR3 extends over 14 amino acids.

The genes are TRBV11-2 and TRBJ2-1, with 11 nucleotides matching TRBD1. CDR3 size: 17 residues. V lost 5 bases, J lost 8 bases, and 14 bases stayed unmatched. Germline V CDR1 and CDR2: SGHAT, FQNNGV. The CDR3 loop reads CASSPTRPGQGVDEQFF. CDR3 nucleotides: TGTGCCAGCAGCCCAACCCGTCCGGGACAGGGGGTTGATGAGCAGTTCTTC.

This CDR3 is CASSISGQNYGYTF. The CDR3 DNA reads as TGTGCCAGTAGTATCTCTGGACAAAACTATGGCTACACCTTC. This chain connects TRBV19 to TRBJ1-2, with D perhaps matching TRBD1 (5 bases). Per germline, CDR1 LNHDA and CDR2 SQIVND (reference sequence). The CDR3 runs 14 residues. V was pared by 3 bases and J by 2 bases, with 10 bases between.

The rearrangement links TRBV7-2 to TRBJ2-5, with D tentatively TRBD2 (5 bases). The CDR3 length is 15 residues. The V and J ends lost 1 base and 1 base respectively, with 10 bases between them. CDR1 and CDR2 (germline): SGHTA, FQGNSA. CDR3 residues: CASSLGEWSQETQYF. The CDR3 DNA reads TGTGCCAGCAGCTTAGGGGAGTGGAGCCAAGAGACCCAGTACTTC. The full variable domain, rest sourced from reference TRBV7-2 and TRBJ2-5, is GAGVSQSPSNKVTEKGKDVELRCDPISGHTALYWYRQSLGQGLEFLIYFQGNSAPDKSGLPSDRFSAERTGGSVSTLTIQRTQQEDSAVYLCASSLGEWSQETQYFGPGTRLLVL.

V and J are TRBV9 and TRBJ1-2; a weak D match, TRBD1 (6 bases). V was pared by 2 bases and J by 0 bases, with 8 bases between. This CDR3 spans 14 amino acids. Germline V gives CDR1 SGDLS, CDR2 YYNGEE. The CDR3 DNA reads TGTGCCAGCAGCGTTGCAGGGGCTAACTATGGCTACACCTTC. Protein product: CASSVAGANYGYTF.

The rearrangement links TRBV29-1 to TRBJ2-1; D gene ambiguous. Germline V gene data show CDR1 as SQVTM and CDR2 as ANQGSEA. This CDR3 spans 14 amino acids. Trimming removed 3 bases at V and 4 bases at J, with 13 bases between. CDR3 sequence (DNA): TGCAGCGTTGAGATGTTAGCCCGATACAATGAGCAGTTCTTC. Protein sequence: CSVEMLARYNEQFF.

The chain employs TRBV5-1 and TRBJ1-1; no definite D call. The germline V gene has CDR1 SGHRS and CDR2 YFSETQ. The V and J ends lost 0 bases and 6 bases respectively, with 12 bases between them. CDR3 size: 14 residues. The DNA for the CDR3 is TGCGCCAGCAGCTTGGTGGGCGGCGGGGCTGAAGCTTTCTTT. Translation: CASSLVGGGAEAFF.

The V call is TRBV30, the J call TRBJ2-2; 9 nucleotides match TRBD2. CDR3 size: 15 residues. V lost 2 bases, J lost 6 bases, and 7 bases stayed unmatched. Germline V gene data show CDR1 as GTSNPN and CDR2 as SVGIG (reference sequence). The CDR3 region is CAWSYGQRGAGELFF. The DNA of the CDR3 is TGTGCCTGGAGTTATGGTCAGCGGGGGGCCGGGGAGCTGTTTTTT. The whole variable domain, remainder taken from reference TRBV30 and TRBJ2-2, is SQTIHQWPATLVQPVGSPLSLECTVEGTSNPNLYWYRQAAGRGLQLLFYSVGIGQISSEVPQNLSASRPQDRQFILSSKKLLLSDSGFYLCAWSYGQRGAGELFFGEGSRLTVL.

The rearrangement links TRBV27 to TRBJ2-3, with 8 bases fitting TRBD2. V shed 4 bases and J 0 bases; nucleotides not matched to a gene: 3. This CDR3 contains 15 residues. Germline assignment: CDR1 MNHEY and CDR2 SMNVEV (reference sequence). The CDR3 here is CASSSGTRSTDTQYF. CDR3 bases: TGTGCCAGCAGTTCCGGGACTAGGAGCACAGATACGCAGTATTTT.

This clone has a single count. The V and J genes are TRBV5-6 and TRBJ2-7, with 9 nucleotides matching TRBD1. In germline, CDR1 is SGHDT, CDR2 YYEEEE. V was clipped by 2 bases and J by 1 base; unmatched bases: 10. The CDR3 loop spans 17 amino acids. The CDR3 region is CASSFGQGRLLSYEQYF. As DNA, the CDR3 is TGTGCCAGCAGCTTCGGACAGGGGCGACTCTTGTCCTACGAGCAGTACTTC.

The chain recombines TRBV4-1 with TRBJ1-5, with D hard to call. Germline V CDR1 and CDR2: MGHRA, YSYEKL. The length of the CDR3 is 13 residues. The V end lost 2 bases, the J end lost 5 bases, and 7 bases lay between the germline ends. CDR3 nucleotide sequence: TGCGCCAGCAGCCAATTGGCGGATCAGCCCCAGCATTTT. Translating it yields CASSQLADQPQHF.

The rearrangement links TRBV6-2 or TRBV6-3 to TRBJ2-2; 11 bases agree with TRBD2. J lost 7 bases, V lost 0 bases, and 4 bases had no gene match. There are 16 residues in the CDR3. Germline V gene data show CDR1 as MNHEY and CDR2 as SVGEGT. CDR3 loop: CASSYSLAGGIGELFF. CDR3 DNA: TGTGCCAGCAGTTACTCTCTAGCGGGGGGAATCGGGGAGCTGTTTTTT.

The chain employs TRBV3-1 (or the pseudogene TRBV3-2) and TRBJ1-1; TRBD1 might be the D (5 bases). This CDR3 has 13 residues. V shed 3 bases and J shed 5 bases, with 10 bases lying between them. Germline values: CDR1 LGHDT, CDR2 YNNKEL (reference sequence). CDR3 sequence reads: CASSHGGGTEAFF. CDR3 in DNA: TGTGCCAGCAGCCATGGCGGGGGTACTGAAGCTTTCTTT.